The 31 T cell receptor beta chains listed next were all sequenced from one sample in a study of blood T cell repertoires in COVID-19. Sequencing used immunoSEQ multiplex PCR; TCRdb keeps in-frame clones, though not all of them. The data contain about 280,000 clones, roughly 90% of them singletons. What was sequenced was PBMCs or T cells enriched from blood (not recorded which). Receptors were obtained from a woman aged 55-69 years who had recovered from COVID-19.

The chain joins TRBV30 to TRBJ2-7; the D gene is possibly TRBD1 (6 bases). Germline CDR1 reads GTSNPN; CDR2 reads SVGIG (reference sequence). Trimming shortened V by 2 bases and J by 2 bases, and 13 bases separated the two germline ends. The CDR3 spans 14 residues. The CDR3 reads CAWSWGHDPYEQYF. The CDR3 DNA sequence: TGTGCCTGGAGTTGGGGACACGACCCCTACGAGCAGTACTTC.

The V gene is TRBV3-1 (or the pseudogene TRBV3-2), the J gene TRBJ1-1; possible D gene TRBD1, 6 bases. The ends were cut back, 1 base at V and 0 bases at J, with 12 bases in the middle. CDR3 length equals 16 residues. Germline V gene data show CDR1 as LGHDT and CDR2 as YNNKEL (reference sequence). Written as DNA, the CDR3 is TGTGCCAGCAGCCAAGGGTGGGCAGGGGTGAACACTGAAGCTTTCTTT. Translation gives CASSQGWAGVNTEAFF.

V and J are TRBV30 and TRBJ1-5; D ambiguous. The CDR3 extends over 12 amino acids. Germline values: CDR1 GTSNPN, CDR2 SVGIG (reference sequence). The ends were cut back, 0 bases at V and 7 bases at J, with 7 bases in the middle. The CDR3, as DNA: TGTGCCTGGAGTGTACGAGGGCAGCCCCAGCATTTT. It yields the protein CAWSVRGQPQHF. The whole variable domain, filled in from reference TRBV30 and TRBJ1-5, reads SQTIHQWPATLVQPVGSPLSLECTVEGTSNPNLYWYRQAAGRGLQLLFYSVGIGQISSEVPQNLSASRPQDRQFILSSKKLLLSDSGFYLCAWSVRGQPQHFGDGTRLSIL.

This chain joins TRBV19 and TRBJ2-3, with a tentative D call TRBD2 (6 bases). The germline V gene encodes CDR1 LNHDA and CDR2 SQIVND (reference sequence). V lost 6 bases, J lost 1 base, and 17 bases lay in between. The CDR3 contains 16 residues. CDR3 loop: CASSPRGAGGTDTQYF. Here the CDR3 DNA reads TGTGCCAGTAGCCCCCGGGGAGCGGGTGGCACAGATACGCAGTATTTT. The whole variable domain, filled in from reference TRBV19 and TRBJ2-3, reads DGGITQSPKYLFRKEGQNVTLSCEQNLNHDAMYWYRQDPGQGLRLIYYSQIVNDFQKGDIAEGYSVSREKKESFPLTVTSAQKNPTAFYLCASSPRGAGGTDTQYFGPGTRLTVL.

V usage is TRBV5-1 and J usage is TRBJ2-1, with a tentative D call TRBD2 (6 bases). Germline loops: CDR1 SGHRS, CDR2 YFSETQ. V shed 1 base and J shed 5 bases, with 16 bases lying between them. This CDR3 is 16 amino acids long. CDR3 bases: TGCGCCAGCAGCTTGAATAGCGGAGGGACGCACAATGAGCAGTTCTTC. Protein product: CASSLNSGGTHNEQFF.

This clone was counted a few times. The chain recombines TRBV28 with TRBJ1-2; D may be TRBD1 (5 bases). The CDR3 has 16 residues. Germline loops: CDR1 MDHEN, CDR2 SYDVKM. V lost 6 bases and J lost 2, with 19 bases in between. CDR3 residues: CASRTAKAGLNYGYTF. In nucleotides, the CDR3 is TGTGCCAGCAGAACCGCAAAGGCAGGGCTCAACTATGGCTACACCTTC.

This clone appeared a single time. This chain connects TRBV19 to TRBJ2-5; a weak D match, TRBD2 (6 bases). Germline CDR1 LNHDA, CDR2 SQIVND (reference sequence). V lost 5 bases, J lost 5 bases, and 18 bases lay in between. The CDR3 runs 15 residues. This chain's CDR3 is CASSATPGTSETQYF. The CDR3 coding sequence is TGTGCCAGTAGTGCAACCCCCGGGACTTCTGAGACCCAGTACTTC.

In this sample, this clone turned up once. The CDR3 spells CASSQESGRGVREQYF. The CDR3 DNA sequence: TGTGCCAGCAGCCAAGAAAGTGGCAGGGGAGTTCGGGAGCAGTACTTC. V is TRBV4-2 and J is TRBJ2-7, with D tentatively TRBD1 (6 bases). Germline CDR1 and CDR2: LGHNA and YNFKEQ. V was shortened by 0 bases and J by 7 bases, with 19 bases between the two germline ends. The CDR3 sequence is 16 residues long.

The chain joins TRBV6-1 to TRBJ1-2; possibly TRBD1 for D (6 bases). V was pared by 1 base and J by 5 bases, with 14 bases between. The CDR3 length is 15 residues. CDR1 and CDR2 from the germline V gene are MNHNS and SASEGT. The CDR3, as DNA: TGTGCCAGCAGTGAAGAAGGAAGGACAGTATATGGCTACACCTTC. This encodes CASSEEGRTVYGYTF.

This chain connects TRBV5-1 to TRBJ2-1; tentatively, D is TRBD2 (6 bases). V was shortened by 0 bases and J by 8 bases, with 15 bases between the two germline ends. CDR3 length: 15 amino acids. CDR1 is SGHRS and CDR2 is YFSETQ in the germline V gene. The chain's CDR3 is CASSLGGLRGDEQFF. Written as DNA, the CDR3 is TGCGCCAGCAGCTTGGGAGGACTACGGGGAGATGAGCAGTTCTTC.

The chain couples TRBV14 to TRBJ1-6, with a tentative D call TRBD1 (5 bases). Trimming shortened V by 4 bases and J by 9 bases, and 13 bases separated the two germline ends. Germline CDR1 SGHDN, CDR2 FVKESK. CDR3 length equals 14 residues. CDR3 in amino acids: CASSPRDGGSPLHF. CDR3 coding DNA: TGTGCCAGCAGCCCCAGGGACGGGGGTTCACCCCTCCACTTT.

V and J are TRBV13 and TRBJ1-5; D is perhaps TRBD1 (6 bases). Trimming took 6 bases from V and 0 from J, leaving 12 bases between them. Germline assignment: CDR1 PRHDT and CDR2 FYEKMQ (reference sequence). The CDR3 has 15 amino acids. The CDR3 nucleotides read TGTGCCAGCAGAAAATACAGGGATAGCAATCAGCCCCAGCATTTT. Amino acids: CASRKYRDSNQPQHF.

The chain combines TRBV5-1 with TRBJ1-1; D ambiguous. Germline CDR1 reads SGHRS; CDR2 reads YFSETQ. The CDR3 sequence is 13 residues long. V lost 7 bases, J lost 1 base, and 11 bases lay in between. The CDR3 here is CASGKIPNTEAFF. CDR3 bases: TGCGCCAGCGGCAAGATTCCGAACACTGAAGCTTTCTTT.

This clone was detected only once. CDR3 residues: CASSQVRSFEQYF. CDR3 coding DNA: TGTGCCAGCAGCCAAGTCCGTTCGTTCGAGCAGTACTTC. The chain employs TRBV14 and TRBJ2-7, with D hard to call. CDR1 and CDR2 from the germline V gene are SGHDN and FVKESK. This CDR3 is built from 13 residues. V dropped 1 base and J dropped 6 bases, with 10 bases sitting between them.

The chain is built from TRBV12-3 or TRBV12-4 and TRBJ2-2; D not certain. V lost 6 bases and J lost 4, with 6 bases in between. The CDR3 is 12 amino acids. The CDR3 is CASSTGTGELFF. CDR3 bases: TGTGCCAGCAGCACGGGCACCGGGGAGCTGTTTTTT.

In this sample, this clone turned up a few times. The CDR3 protein is CASSIGGGGTKPGELFF. The CDR3 DNA follows: TGTGCCAGCAGCATCGGGGGGGGAGGAACGAAGCCCGGGGAGCTGTTTTTT. The V gene is TRBV11-2, the J gene TRBJ2-2, with TRBD2 matching 8 bases. Per the germline V gene, CDR1 is SGHAT and CDR2 is FQNNGV. CDR3 length: 17 amino acids. The V segment lost 5 bases and the J segment 6 bases; nucleotides outside the gene matches: 14.

V is TRBV10-3 and J is TRBJ1-6, with D tentatively TRBD1 (6 bases). The CDR3 covers 15 residues. Trimming left V 6 bases short and J 5 bases short, with 14 bases between. The germline gives CDR1 ENHRY, CDR2 SYGVKD. The CDR3 bases are TGTGCCATCAGCCCTACAGGGTATGATAATTCACCCCTCCACTTT. Amino acids: CAISPTGYDNSPLHF.

V is TRBV5-1 and J is TRBJ2-1; 10 nucleotides line up with TRBD2. Germline loops: CDR1 SGHRS, CDR2 YFSETQ. V lost 4 bases, J lost 5 bases, and 6 bases stayed unmatched. The CDR3 is 15 residues long. CDR3 region: CASSPSSGGHNEQFF. The CDR3 bases are TGCGCCAGCAGCCCCTCTAGCGGGGGTCACAATGAGCAGTTCTTC.

CDR3 protein: CASSQAEAVSEAFF. The CDR3 nucleotides read TGTGCCAGCAGCCAAGCAGAGGCAGTTAGTGAAGCTTTCTTT. The chain carries TRBV3-1 (or the pseudogene TRBV3-2) and TRBJ1-1; no clear D gene. Germline CDR1 reads LGHDT; CDR2 reads YNNKEL (reference sequence). This CDR3 is built from 14 residues. Trimming stripped 1 base from V and 7 bases from J, with 13 bases between.

This chain links TRBV24-1 with TRBJ1-1, with TRBD1 identical over 9 bases. The junction had 10 bases not matched to a gene; V was cut back by 4 bases and J by 5 bases. In germline, CDR1 is KGHDR, CDR2 SFDVKD. The CDR3 has 16 amino acids. The CDR3 here is CATSDTPDRGGTEAFF. As DNA, the CDR3 is TGTGCCACCAGTGACACACCGGACAGGGGAGGTACTGAAGCTTTCTTT.

V gene TRBV6-5 combines with J gene TRBJ1-6, with D possibly TRBD1 on 5 matching bases. The CDR3 spans 13 residues. Looked up from germline, CDR1 is MNHEY and CDR2 is SVGAGI. V shed 10 bases and J shed 5 bases, with 12 bases lying between them. The CDR3, as DNA: TGTGCCACTAAGGCAGGGAATAATTCACCCCTCCACTTT. It encodes CATKAGNNSPLHF.

The rearrangement links TRBV3-1 (or the pseudogene TRBV3-2) to TRBJ2-1; 9 bases fit TRBD2. Germline CDR1 is LGHDT and CDR2 is YNNKEL (reference sequence). The CDR3 sequence is 17 residues long. The junction had 14 bases not matched to a gene; V was cut back by 4 bases and J by 7 bases. As DNA, the CDR3 is TGTGCCAGCAGCCCTCTCGGGCTAGCGGGGTCCGCGAATGAGCAGTTCTTC. It yields the protein CASSPLGLAGSANEQFF.

In this sample, this clone turned up once. The V and J genes are TRBV18 and TRBJ1-5, with 8 bases matching TRBD1. This CDR3 contains 15 residues. Trimming cost V 6 bases and J 4 bases; bases outside gene matches: 8. The germline gives CDR1 KGHSH, CDR2 LQKENI. Written as DNA, the CDR3 is TGTGCCAGCTCTTCCGGACAGGGTCCAAATCAGCCCCAGCATTTT. Residues: CASSSGQGPNQPQHF.

This clone was recorded only once. The rearrangement uses TRBV19 and TRBJ2-1; 7 bases match TRBD2. V shed 10 bases and J 1 base; nucleotides not matched to a gene: 10. This CDR3 has 15 amino acids. Germline V lookup: CDR1 LNHDA, CDR2 SQIVND (reference sequence). The CDR3 loop reads CATKGREGSYNEQFF. The CDR3 DNA follows: TGTGCCACAAAAGGGAGGGAGGGGTCCTACAATGAGCAGTTCTTC.

The V and J genes are TRBV3-1 (or the pseudogene TRBV3-2) and TRBJ2-2; 8 positions agree with TRBD1. Germline CDR1 LGHDT, CDR2 YNNKEL (reference sequence). The CDR3 length is 15 residues. V trimming: 2 bases; J trimming: 6 bases; junction bases outside the gene matches: 5. The CDR3 sequence: CASSQRQGMAGELFF. The CDR3 DNA is TGTGCCAGCAGCCAACGACAGGGGATGGCCGGGGAGCTGTTTTTT.

On this clone: A read error may account for a junction end that differs from germline. V and J are TRBV30 and TRBJ2-1; the match to TRBD2 covers 7 bases. This CDR3 is built from 14 residues. Germline loops: CDR1 GTSNPN, CDR2 SVGIG (reference sequence). For the CDR3, the DNA is TGTGCCTGGACACCTAGCGGTAGCTACACTGAGCAGTTCTTC. Encoded protein: CAWTPSGSYTEQFF.

The chain recombines TRBV9 with TRBJ1-4; D perhaps matches TRBD1 (5 bases). The CDR3 has 15 amino acids. Trimming took 3 bases from V and 0 from J, leaving 9 bases between them. Germline CDR1 and CDR2: SGDLS and YYNGEE. Here the CDR3 DNA reads TGTGCCAGCAGCGCTGGAGGGGCAACTAATGAAAAACTGTTTTTT. Protein product: CASSAGGATNEKLFF.

The chain has TRBV2 and TRBJ2-1; TRBD2 matches 10 bases. With 6 bases clipped from V and 9 bases from J, the junction kept 8 bases outside the gene matches. CDR1 and CDR2 from the germline V gene are SNHLY and FYNNEI. The CDR3 is 14 residues long. The CDR3 loop reads CASSPRTSGAEQFF. CDR3 nucleotides: TGTGCCAGCAGCCCCAGGACTAGCGGTGCTGAGCAGTTCTTC.

This CDR3 is CASSVWDRSTDTQYF. CDR3 nucleotide sequence: TGTGCCAGCAGCGTCTGGGACAGAAGCACAGATACGCAGTATTTT. The chain is built from TRBV5-4 and TRBJ2-3; the match to TRBD1 covers 7 bases. The junction had 5 bases not matched to a gene; V was cut back by 4 bases and J by 0 bases. This CDR3 comprises 15 residues. Germline V CDR1 and CDR2: SGHNT, YYREEE (reference sequence).

The chain links TRBV7-6 to TRBJ2-1, with 9 bases fitting TRBD1. Trimming took 5 bases from V and 3 from J; bases not matched to a gene: 8. The CDR3 consists of 16 residues. Germline CDR1 SGHVS, CDR2 FNYEAQ. The CDR3 sequence: CASSMRTGDNYNEQFF. The CDR3 region has the DNA TGTGCCAGCAGCATGCGGACAGGGGACAACTACAATGAGCAGTTCTTC. Combining the CDR3 with reference TRBV7-6 and TRBJ2-1 gives the whole variable domain GAGVSQSPRYKVTKRGQDVALRCDPISGHVSLYWYRQALGQGPEFLTYFNYEAQQDKSGLPNDRFSAERPEGSISTLTIQRTEQRDSAMYRCASSMRTGDNYNEQFFGPGTRLTVL.

On this clone itself: An end of the junction differs from the germline gene, which may be a read error. The rearrangement links TRBV24-1 to TRBJ2-1, with 7 bases identical to TRBD1. The CDR3 contains 13 residues. Germline V lookup: CDR1 KGHDR, CDR2 SFDVKD. CDR3 bases: TGTGCCACCAGTGATTTATCGAGGGACAGAATGGTCTTC. Amino acids: CATSDLSRDRMVF.